What follows is one T cell receptor beta chain and its context. CDR1 is LGHNA, CDR2 YSLEER, per germline. V was shortened by 0 bases and J by 3 bases, with 12 bases between the two germline ends. This CDR3 spans 15 amino acids. The data were taken from a study of CD8 T cells in Susac syndrome. Random hexamers served to reverse transcribe about 0.5 to 1 ug RNA. An immunoSEQ multiplex PCR amplified TCR beta CDR3 over 54 Vbeta and 13 Jbeta. TCRdb reanalysed the immunoSEQ multiplex PCR reads using MiXCR and keeps one entry per CDR3 protein. The profile shows 200,000 to 250,000 distinct CDR3 sequences, roughly nine tenths of them singletons. Sequencing of TCR beta was performed on blood CD8+ T cells and on blood CD4+ T cells. Negative isolation was used for CD8+ and CD4+ T cells, and FACS enrichment was applied to TEMRA cells.

The rearrangement uses TRBV4-3 and TRBJ2-7; a possible D gene is TRBD2 (5 bases). The source is a human donor with multiple sclerosis. The material sequenced was CD8+ T cells from PBMCs. CDR3 residues: CASSQDSDGVYEQYF. The CDR3 coding sequence is TGCGCCAGCAGCCAAGATTCGGACGGGGTCTACGAGCAGTACTTC.